The T cell receptor beta chain described here comes from a study of response to subunit inactivated influenza vaccine. One entry per CDR3 protein, called by TCRdb with MiXCR from the RT-PCR reads. This sample has approximately 700,000 distinct CDR3 sequences, with over 11% found just once. This clonotype turned up a few times. Its antigen is still unknown. Study-level results: Each seasonal influenza vaccination recruits few new T cells, the authors suggested.

This CDR3 comprises 14 residues. In germline, CDR1 is KGHSH, CDR2 LQKENI. V lost 3 bases and J 1 base, leaving 9 bases between the germline ends. The gene calls are TRBV18 and TRBJ1-1; the D is unclear. The sequencing used PBMCs from blood, collected 14 days before vaccination. The sequence derives from a man aged 50-59 years who received an inactivated influenza vaccine. CDR3 residues: CASSPEGANTEAFF. The CDR3, as DNA: TGTGCCAGCTCACCGGAAGGCGCGAACACTGAAGCTTTCTTT. Supplemented by reference TRBV18 and TRBJ1-1, the full variable domain reads NAGVMQNPRHLVRRRGQEARLRCSPMKGHSHVYWYRQLPEEGLKFMVYLQKENIIDESGMPKERFSAEFPKEGPSILRIQQVVRGDSAAYFCASSPEGANTEAFFGQGTRLTVV.